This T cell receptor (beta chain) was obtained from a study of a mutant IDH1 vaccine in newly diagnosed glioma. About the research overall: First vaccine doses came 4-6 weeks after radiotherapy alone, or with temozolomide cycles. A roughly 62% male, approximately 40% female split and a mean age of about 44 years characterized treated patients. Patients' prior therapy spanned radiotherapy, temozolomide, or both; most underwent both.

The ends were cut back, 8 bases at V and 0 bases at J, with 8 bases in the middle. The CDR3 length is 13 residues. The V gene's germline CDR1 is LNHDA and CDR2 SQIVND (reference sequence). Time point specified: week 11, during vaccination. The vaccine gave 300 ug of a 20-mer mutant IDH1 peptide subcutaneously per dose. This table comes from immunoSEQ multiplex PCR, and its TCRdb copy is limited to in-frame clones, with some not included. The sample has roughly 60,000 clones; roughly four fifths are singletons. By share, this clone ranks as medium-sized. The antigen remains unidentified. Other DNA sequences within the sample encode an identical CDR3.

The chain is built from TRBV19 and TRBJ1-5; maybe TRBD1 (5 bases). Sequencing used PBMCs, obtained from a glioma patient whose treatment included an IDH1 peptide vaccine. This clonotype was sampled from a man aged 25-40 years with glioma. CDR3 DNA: TGTGCCAGTGACAGTTATAGCAATCAGCCCCAGCATTTT. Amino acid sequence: CASDSYSNQPQHF.